What follows describes a single T cell receptor (beta chain). Its antigen is still unknown. Base-call qualities are not available, and no considerably larger clone is one nucleotide away. The cohort comprised 710 or so healthy bone marrow donors. All cohort members were sampled while nominally healthy, although unrecorded immune exposures were likely present. The donor tested CMV seronegative and was one of the 352 seronegative cohort members. A peripheral blood sample was provided by each donor, and peripheral blood mononuclear cells were used for TCR beta sequencing. Genomic DNA extraction from the blood cell samples was performed with the Qiagen DNeasy Blood Extraction Kit. These data are taken from a study of cytomegalovirus exposure and HLA in healthy donors (dated by TCRdb to about 2017). Background on the whole study: An earlier analysis of 587 of the donors reported approximately 300 Gb of sequence data and 100 million to 120 million unique TCR beta sequences obtained from roughly 170 million T cells. HLA typing covered class I and class II loci at four-digit resolution. Genome-wide SNP genotypes for about 65% of the roughly 670 donors were used in a later genetic analysis, which treated that subset as a discovery cohort. A separate validation cohort of approximately 120 different subjects was used in addition to the roughly 720-subject first cohort. The study profiled the T cell repertoires of hundreds of subjects by immunosequencing and related them to cytomegalovirus serostatus. Of the roughly 390 genotyped donors, approximately 80% fell in the genetic ancestry cluster associated with self-reported Caucasian donors. Five DR-DQ haplotypes were handled as single units for association and clustering, since linkage in the cohort was strong. The number of donors typed differed by locus, with roughly 620-630 for A, B, C, DRB1 and DQB1, 522 for DQA1, 600 to 610 for DPA1, and 472 for DPB1. An earlier analysis of a few hundred of the donors applied high-throughput TCR beta sequencing to assess whether each TCR beta V gene segment acted as functional or pseudogenic. A later analysis re-examined previously published TCR beta repertoires from 610 or so donors and added high-resolution HLA genotyping to investigate patterns of TCR occurrence. Around 330 gigabases of sequencing data and 70 million to 100 million unique TCR sequences made up an early release that covered 500 to 650 HLA-typed donors. Among 398 genotyped donors of the cohort, an average of around 220,000 unique TCR beta nucleotide sequences was sequenced per donor, of which roughly 18% were non-productive. Donor age, sex, ethnicity and CMV serostatus were compiled together with the repertoire data. Every discovery cohort repertoire had been produced on one sequencing platform. The study combined high-throughput TCR immunosequencing, statistical association of individual TCRs with disease status, and machine learning to predict cytomegalovirus infection status. The study was designed to test whether signatures of past pathogen exposure could be identified by cataloging public T cell receptors. Rather than using new phenotypic data, the later analysis identified candidate immune exposures from TCR beta sequences and from how often those sequences occurred across donors.

Points the paper makes about the study in general: A cluster of highly shared sequence variants was judged likely to be a technical artifact of the sequencing pipeline. Linkage disequilibrium might explain the correlated functional status among segregating V segments, but an unknown experimental factor could not be excluded. In a later analysis, TCR association rates were found to vary across HLA loci, with the most associated TCRs seen for DRB1 alleles and the fewest for HLA-C alleles. The only immune exposure information available for the cohort was CMV serostatus. A few of the identified cytomegalovirus-associated TCR beta chains were confirmed in vitro to be specific for cytomegalovirus antigens. The earlier analysis of approximately 540 of the donors excluded over 15 rarely observed V segments, including chromosome 9 orphons, because counts were too low. In this cohort, only TCR beta chains were sequenced, and detectable features were limited by the absence of alpha or paired-chain data. A later genetic analysis associated a missense DCLRE1C variant with V-gene and J-gene trimming of TCR beta chains, and an independent cohort replicated the association. In a later analysis, 16,951 TCR beta sequences were associated with specific HLA alleles at a false discovery rate of 0.05. In a later genetic analysis, fewer N-insertions in productive TCRs were reported among donors in an Asian-associated ancestry cluster than the roughly 640-donor mean. When HLA alleles, especially DR and DQ, strongly co-occurred, attributing TCR associations to individual alleles was difficult. Roughly uniform sequencing depth across donors was assumed in presence/absence analyses, although this assumption may not hold. In a later analysis, HLA-associated TCR beta chains showed more clonal expansion and lower generation probabilities than non-associated chains that were equally common. According to a later analysis, most CMV-associated TCR beta chains appeared to be HLA-restricted, and the HLA associations seemed to be driven largely by CMV exposure. Because HLA typing was missing for some donors at each locus, association tests included only the typed subset. According to the authors, the approach could potentially be generalized to other disease states and immunological phenotypes. Most TCR sequences were seen in very few donors, while some public TCRs were found in many individuals. In a later analysis, several top co-occurrence clusters were reported to appear linked to parvovirus B19, influenza, CMV and Epstein-Barr virus. Because the 87-base-pair reads could not distinguish some IMGT-functional V segments, including TRBV6-2 and TRBV6-3, those segments were excluded. Broadly in line with IMGT annotations, most TCR beta V segments showed up in productive rearrangements about 87% or about 30% of the time in an earlier analysis of approximately 640 of the donors. The study listed 150 to 200 TCR beta chains as associated with cytomegalovirus. A further reported finding was that TCR beta sequences accurately predicted the HLA-A and HLA-B alleles for most subjects in the first cohort. Cytomegalovirus status was reported to be diagnosed by the classifier with high specificity and sensitivity in both the original and validation cohorts.

The CDR3 contains 11 residues, cysteine and phenylalanine counted. Just CDR3 DNA is preserved here, 33 bases in frame from base 1. Based on the germline V gene, the CDR1 and CDR2 sequences are LGHNT and FRNRAP. Deletion took 6 bases off V and 2 bases off J, with a span of 4 bases between the germline ends. Library preparation employed the immunoSEQ multiplex PCR assay. For the multiplex PCR, a mixture combining 60 forward primers for TCR Vbeta segments and 13 reverse primers for TCR Jbeta segments was used. A multiplex PCR assay on genomic DNA amplified the CDR3 region of rearranged TCR beta genes. Amplified TCR beta libraries were sequenced as 87-base-pair reads on the Illumina HiSeq System. The study's own analysis went as follows. Across the 500 to 750 repertoires, a later analysis counted approximately 83 million unique TCR beta chains, approximately 10 million of which were shared by at least two donors. Raw reads were error-corrected and collapsed into unique sequences by a nearest-neighbor algorithm in which closely related sequences were merged to remove PCR and sequencing errors. CDR3 sequences were aligned to IMGT reference sequences to assign V, D and J gene segments. Each retained sequence needed at least a six-nucleotide match to both a V gene segment and a J gene segment. Rearrangements were classified as productive when the CDR3 lacked stop codons and remained in frame with V and J, and all other rearrangements were classified as non-productive. Following IMGT convention, CDR3 was defined as the stretch from the second conserved V-encoded cysteine to the conserved J-encoded phenylalanine. Sequences without an unambiguous match to a single V gene segment were excluded from the earlier analysis of about 640 of the donors. In an earlier analysis of several hundred of the donors, V segments were called functional above 56.7% productive rearrangements and were called segregating when the between-donor standard deviation exceeded 5%. A statistical classification framework was developed to diagnose cytomegalovirus status using the catalog of TCR beta chain sequences. V and J gene assignment, in a later analysis, came from comparing TCR nucleotide sequences with IMGT/GENE-DB human TR gene sequences. A later analysis assigned CDR3 sequences and most-parsimonious VDJ recombination scenarios with the TCRdist pipeline. In a later analysis, each TCR beta chain was defined by its CDR3 amino acid sequence together with its V-gene family, and reads lacking a unique V-gene family were excluded. As a way to deal with suspected cross-contamination and a sequencing artifact, a later analysis dropped 450 to 600 nucleotide sequences that were highly shared and had low generation probability. In a later analysis, a clonal expansion index for each public chain was calculated from normalized within-repertoire ranks of inferred template counts. In a later analysis, generation probabilities were computed using a VDJ recombination model fitted to out-of-frame rearrangements, and the results were checked against IGoR. Hypergeometric tests were used in a later analysis to score TCR-TCR, TCR-HLA and TCR-CMV co-occurrence, with a repertoire-size bias correction applied to the TCR pairs. A later analysis estimated false discovery rates by permuting HLA or CMV assignments 20 times. In a later analysis, co-occurring TCRs were grouped using DBSCAN, with TCRdist sequence similarity added in when clustering inside HLA-allele-positive subsets. Repertoires with fewer than 30,000 or more than 120,000 public chains were left out of co-occurrence clustering, as were four to six repertoires with anomalous nucleotide sharing. TCRdb limited this immuneACCESS table to in-frame rearrangements with V and J called. A share of clones is missing; checked studies link under half to unresolved V genes, and the rest is unexplained. V, J and clone size are taken as reported in that table, and D and trimming were inferred from the DNA itself. The sample records 100,000 to 150,000 clones, around three quarters of which are singletons. Approximately 1.7% of the sample lies in the top ten.

The sequence was obtained from a woman aged 45-59 years in good health and CMV-seronegative. Sequencing was done on a sample of PBMCs. The V and J segments used are TRBV12-5 and TRBJ1-1; a confident D gene designation cannot be given. The DNA sequence is given as TGTGCTAGTGGGCGAAACACTGAAGCTTTCTTT. Its protein is CASGRNTEAFF.